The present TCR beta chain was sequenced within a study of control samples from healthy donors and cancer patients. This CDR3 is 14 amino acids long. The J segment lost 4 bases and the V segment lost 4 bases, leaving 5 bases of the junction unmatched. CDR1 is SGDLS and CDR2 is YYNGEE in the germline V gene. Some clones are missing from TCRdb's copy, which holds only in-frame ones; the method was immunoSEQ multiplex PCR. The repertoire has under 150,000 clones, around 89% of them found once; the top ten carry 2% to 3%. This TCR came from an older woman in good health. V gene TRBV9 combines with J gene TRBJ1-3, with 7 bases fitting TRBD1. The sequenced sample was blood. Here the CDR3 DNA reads TGTGCCAGCAGCAACCGGGACAGAGGAAACACCATATATTTT. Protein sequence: CASSNRDRGNTIYF.